A selection of T cell receptor beta chains follows, all from one sample in a study of human T cells and chemical hapten exposure. One entry per CDR3 protein, called by TCRdb with MiXCR from the RACE reads. The sample includes a few hundred thousand distinct CDR3 sequences, about 5.4% of them seen just once. The starting material was whole blood, obtained in connection with sensitization to the hapten diphenylcyclopropenone (DPC). Receptor source: a woman younger than 30 with alopecia areata. Some clones in this sample may be carry-over from other donors' samples. Each CDR3 is given with its conserved first and last residue. Each record gives: J gene, D gene, V gene, clone size, CDR3 protein, CDR3 DNA. D genes are given only for firm matches. The size entry is marked missing in some rows and otherwise reads once, few, many or a size class.

TRBJ2-5	.	TRBV6-6	many	CASRGGQETQYF	TGTGCCAGCAGGGGGGGCCAAGAGACCCAGTACTTC
TRBJ2-3	TRBD1	TRBV12-3/TRBV12-4	many	CASSIGTGHTDTQYF	TGTGCCAGCAGTATCGGGACAGGTCACACAGATACGCAGTATTTT
TRBJ1-2	.	TRBV9	.	CASSSQTTGSGGYTF	TGTGCCAGCAGCTCCCAGACAACAGGGTCTGGCGGCTACACCTTC
TRBJ2-7	.	TRBV4-3	.	CASSQDRGGPDEQYF	TGCGCCAGCAGCCAAGATCGAGGGGGGCCGGACGAGCAGTACTTC
TRBJ2-7	TRBD2	TRBV5-1	.	CASSFGGEDYEQYF	TGCGCCAGCAGTTTCGGGGGGGAAGACTACGAGCAGTACTTC
TRBJ2-1	.	TRBV11-2	.	CASSTVPAGRGEQFF	TGTGCCAGCAGTACGGTCCCCGCAGGGAGAGGGGAGCAGTTCTTC
TRBJ2-3	.	TRBV6-5	few	CASSLTRAGDTQYF	TGTGCCAGCAGCCTAACGAGGGCCGGAGATACGCAGTATTTT
TRBJ2-3	TRBD2	TRBV6-1	many	CASTPASGSSTDTQYF	TGTGCCAGCACCCCGGCTAGCGGTTCTAGCACAGATACGCAGTATTTT
TRBJ1-1	.	TRBV5-4	many	CASSLGTSEAFF	TGTGCCAGCAGCCTTGGGACCTCCGAGGCTTTCTTT
TRBJ1-4	.	TRBV5-1	.	CASRGGEKLFF	TGCGCCAGTCGAGGGGGTGAAAAACTGTTTTTT
TRBJ2-2	.	TRBV4-2	many	CASKGRTGELFF	TGTGCCAGCAAGGGCCGTACCGGGGAGCTGTTTTTT
TRBJ1-5	.	TRBV2	many	CASSEFGGAGQPQHF	TGTGCCAGCAGTGAATTTGGGGGGGCTGGTCAGCCCCAGCATTTT
TRBJ2-7	.	TRBV5-1	.	CASSSEDPPGHLYEQYF	TGCGCCAGCAGCTCCGAAGATCCACCGGGACATCTCTACGAGCAGTACTTC
TRBJ2-7	TRBD1	TRBV7-2	many	CASSFTGTGSYEQYF	TGTGCCAGCAGCTTTACCGGGACAGGGAGCTACGAGCAGTACTTC